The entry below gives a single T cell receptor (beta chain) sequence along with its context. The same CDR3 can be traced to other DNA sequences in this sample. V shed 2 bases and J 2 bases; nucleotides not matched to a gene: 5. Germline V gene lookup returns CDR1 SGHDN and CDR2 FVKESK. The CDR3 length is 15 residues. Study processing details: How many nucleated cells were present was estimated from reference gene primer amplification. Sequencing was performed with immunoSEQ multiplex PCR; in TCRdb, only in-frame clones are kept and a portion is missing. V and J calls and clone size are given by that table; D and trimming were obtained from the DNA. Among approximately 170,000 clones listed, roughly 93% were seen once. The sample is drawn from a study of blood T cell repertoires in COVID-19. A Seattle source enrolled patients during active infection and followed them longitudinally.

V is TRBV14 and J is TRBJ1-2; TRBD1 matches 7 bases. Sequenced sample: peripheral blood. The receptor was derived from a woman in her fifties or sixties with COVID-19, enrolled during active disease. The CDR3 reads CASSQLQGSNYGYTF. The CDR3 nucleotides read TGTGCCAGCAGCCAACTACAGGGGTCCAACTATGGCTACACCTTC. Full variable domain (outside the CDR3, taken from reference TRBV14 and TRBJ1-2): EAGVTQFPSHSVIEKGQTVTLRCDPISGHDNLYWYRRVMGKEIKFLLHFVKESKQDESGMPNNRFLAERTGGTYSTLKVQPAELEDSGVYFCASSQLQGSNYGYTFGSGTRLTVV.